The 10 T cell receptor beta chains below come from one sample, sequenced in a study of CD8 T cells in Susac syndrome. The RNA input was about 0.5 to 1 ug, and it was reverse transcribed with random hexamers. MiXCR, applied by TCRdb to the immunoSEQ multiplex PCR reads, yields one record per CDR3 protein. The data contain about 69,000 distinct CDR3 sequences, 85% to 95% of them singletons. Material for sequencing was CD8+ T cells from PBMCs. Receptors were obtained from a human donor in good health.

The CDR3: CASSFFRAVNNQPQHF. The CDR3 coding sequence is TGCGCCAGCAGCTTTTTCAGGGCCGTAAACAATCAGCCCCAGCATTTT. This chain links TRBV5-1 with TRBJ1-5; possibly TRBD1 for D (5 bases). Trimming took 2 bases from V and 3 from J, leaving 15 bases between them. CDR3 length equals 16 residues. CDR1 and CDR2 from the germline V gene are SGHRS and YFSETQ.

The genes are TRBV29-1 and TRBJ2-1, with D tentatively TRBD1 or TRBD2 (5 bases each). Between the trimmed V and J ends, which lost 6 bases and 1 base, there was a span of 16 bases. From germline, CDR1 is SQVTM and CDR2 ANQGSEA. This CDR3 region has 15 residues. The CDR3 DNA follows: TGCAGCGTCGTCTATACGGGGCGTTCCTACAATGAGCAGTTCTTC. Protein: CSVVYTGRSYNEQFF.

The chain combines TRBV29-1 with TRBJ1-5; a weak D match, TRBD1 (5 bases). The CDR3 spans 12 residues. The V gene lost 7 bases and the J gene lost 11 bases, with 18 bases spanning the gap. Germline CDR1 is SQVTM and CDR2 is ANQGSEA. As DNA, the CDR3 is TGCAGCGCCACAGCTGTACAGGCGGCCCAGCATTTT. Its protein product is CSATAVQAAQHF.

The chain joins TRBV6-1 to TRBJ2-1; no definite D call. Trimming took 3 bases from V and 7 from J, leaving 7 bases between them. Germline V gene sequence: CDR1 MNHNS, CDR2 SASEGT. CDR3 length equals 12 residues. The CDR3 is CASSDELNEQFF. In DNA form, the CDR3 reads TGTGCCAGCAGTGATGAGTTAAATGAGCAGTTCTTC.

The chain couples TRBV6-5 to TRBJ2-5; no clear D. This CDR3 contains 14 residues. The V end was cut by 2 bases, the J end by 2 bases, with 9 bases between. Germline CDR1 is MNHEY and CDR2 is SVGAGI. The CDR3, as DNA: TGTGCCAGCAGTTACGGGCCGACTCAAGAGACCCAGTACTTC. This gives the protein CASSYGPTQETQYF.

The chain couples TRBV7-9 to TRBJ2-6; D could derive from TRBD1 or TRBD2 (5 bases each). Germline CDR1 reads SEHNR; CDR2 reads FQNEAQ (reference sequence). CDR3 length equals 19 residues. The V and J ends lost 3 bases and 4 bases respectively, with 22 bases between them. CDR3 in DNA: TGTGCCAGCAGCTTCGGGGCGGCACTTAAAGATTTGGGGGCCAACGTCCTGACTTTC. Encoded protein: CASSFGAALKDLGANVLTF.

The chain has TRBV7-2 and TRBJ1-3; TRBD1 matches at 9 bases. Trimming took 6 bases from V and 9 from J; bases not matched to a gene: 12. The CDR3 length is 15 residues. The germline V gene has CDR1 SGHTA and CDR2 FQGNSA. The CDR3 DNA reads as TGTGCCAGCAGATCTACCGGGACAGGGAGCGCCACCATATATTTT. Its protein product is CASRSTGTGSATIYF.

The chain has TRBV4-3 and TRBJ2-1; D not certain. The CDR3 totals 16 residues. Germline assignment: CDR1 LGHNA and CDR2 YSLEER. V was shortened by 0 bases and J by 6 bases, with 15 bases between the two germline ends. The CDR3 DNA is TGCGCCAGCAGCCAAGAAGGGATAGCCCCCTCCAATGAGCAGTTCTTC. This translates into CASSQEGIAPSNEQFF.

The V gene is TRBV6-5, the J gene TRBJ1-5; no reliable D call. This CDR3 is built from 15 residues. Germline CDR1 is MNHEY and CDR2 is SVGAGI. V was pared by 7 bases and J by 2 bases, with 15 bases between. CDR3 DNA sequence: TGTGCCAGCACACAGAGCTCCAAGGGCAATCAGCCCCAGCATTTT. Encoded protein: CASTQSSKGNQPQHF.

CDR3 in amino acids: CASSDSGGDYNEQFF. CDR3 coding DNA: TGTGCCAGCAGTGATAGCGGGGGGGATTACAATGAGCAGTTCTTC. The chain joins TRBV6-1 to TRBJ2-1; 11 bases line up with TRBD2. This CDR3 is built from 15 residues. The V segment lost 3 bases and the J segment 4 bases; nucleotides outside the gene matches: 2. Germline CDR1 and CDR2: MNHNS and SASEGT.